This passage covers 18 T cell receptor beta chains from one sample sequenced in a study of T cell repertoires in cytomegalovirus infection. Their antigens are not known. MiXCR, applied by TCRdb to the reads, yields one record per CDR3 protein. The table includes about 500,000 distinct CDR3 sequences, roughly a third detected once. This specimen consisted of cultured PBMCs, obtained from culture after CMV antigen stimulation. These receptor sequences come from a human donor in good health (CMV status not recorded). Some clones in this sample may be carry-over from other donors' samples.

The V gene is TRBV12-3 or TRBV12-4, the J gene TRBJ2-1, with D possibly being TRBD1 or TRBD2 (6 bases each). The V and J ends lost 2 bases and 10 bases respectively, with 12 bases between them. CDR3 length: 13 residues. Written as DNA, the CDR3 is TGTGCCAGCAGTTTACGGGAAGGGGGGGAGCAGTTCTTC. It specifies CASSLREGGEQFF.

The chain uses TRBV11-2 and TRBJ2-4; D gene uncertain. The germline V and J ends were trimmed by 5 bases and 3 bases, with 17 bases remaining between them. Germline V gene lookup returns CDR1 SGHAT and CDR2 FQNNGV. The CDR3 loop spans 16 amino acids. This CDR3 is CASSIPQDRDKNIQYF. The DNA for the CDR3 is TGTGCCAGCAGCATTCCGCAGGATAGGGACAAAAACATTCAGTACTTC.

V gene TRBV19 combines with J gene TRBJ1-1; D possibly corresponds to TRBD1 (5 bases). Germline V CDR1 and CDR2: LNHDA, SQIVND (reference sequence). Trimming removed 3 bases at V and 3 bases at J, with 17 bases between. This CDR3 is 16 amino acids long. CDR3 loop: CASSMQTAVRDTEAFF. The CDR3 nucleotides are TGTGCCAGTAGTATGCAGACAGCCGTCAGGGACACTGAAGCTTTCTTT.

The rearrangement uses TRBV7-3 and TRBJ1-2; 8 positions match TRBD1. The ends lost 3 bases at V and 8 bases at J; junction bases unmatched: 2. Germline loops: CDR1 SGHTA, CDR2 FQGTGA. CDR3 length equals 12 residues. CDR3 region: CASSFPGGGYTF. The CDR3 coding sequence is TGTGCCAGCAGCTTTCCAGGGGGCGGCTACACCTTC.

This chain links TRBV7-9 with TRBJ1-5; D uncertain. CDR3 size: 14 residues. V was cut by 5 bases and J by 5 bases, with 13 bases left in between. CDR1 is SEHNR and CDR2 is FQNEAQ in the germline V gene (reference sequence). The CDR3 sequence: CASSVLQDHQPQHF. In nucleotides, the CDR3 is TGTGCCAGCAGCGTATTGCAGGATCATCAGCCCCAGCATTTT.

V gene TRBV7-2 combines with J gene TRBJ2-7; D perhaps matches TRBD2 (5 bases). The V end was cut by 5 bases, the J end by 4 bases, with 12 bases between. This CDR3 spans 13 amino acids. Germline V gives CDR1 SGHTA, CDR2 FQGNSA. CDR3 loop: CASSREAGYEQYF. The CDR3 DNA is TGTGCCAGCAGCCGGGAAGCCGGTTACGAGCAGTACTTC.

The chain links TRBV6-2 or TRBV6-3 to TRBJ1-1, with D unclear. CDR1 and CDR2 (germline): MNHEY, SVGEGT. The CDR3 totals 12 residues. V dropped 6 bases and J dropped 2 bases, with 7 bases sitting between them. The chain's CDR3 is CASRSPNTEAFF. DNA of the CDR3: TGTGCCAGCAGATCACCCAACACTGAAGCTTTCTTT.

There are a few counts of this clonotype. The junction and the germline gene differ at one end; a read error may be behind it. The chain recombines TRBV19 with TRBJ1-1; D is unresolved. CDR3 length equals 14 residues. Looked up from germline, CDR1 is LNHDA and CDR2 is SQIVND (reference sequence). This CDR3 is CASSIEAPNAEAFF. CDR3 sequence (DNA): TGTGCCAGTAGTATAGAGGCCCCGAACGCTGAAGCTTTCTTT.

This clonotype was seen a few times. The gene calls are TRBV6-2 or TRBV6-3 and TRBJ1-1; D unclear. The germline V gene encodes CDR1 MNHEY and CDR2 SVGEGT. The CDR3 is made up of 12 amino acids. Trimming took 4 bases from V and 5 from J, leaving 8 bases between them. CDR3 DNA sequence: TGTGCCAGCAGTTTTAAGGAGACTGAAGCTTTCTTT. This codes for CASSFKETEAFF.

This clonotype is termed medium-sized. This chain links TRBV7-2 with TRBJ1-1; no clear D gene. Germline V gene sequence: CDR1 SGHTA, CDR2 FQGNSA. The V and J ends lost 1 base and 2 bases respectively, with 14 bases between them. There are 16 residues in the CDR3. The CDR3 region is CASSLGPVQTNTEAFF. The CDR3 region has the DNA TGTGCCAGCAGCTTAGGACCGGTCCAAACCAACACTGAAGCTTTCTTT.

This clonotype was recorded many times. The chain uses TRBV7-2 and TRBJ2-1, with 8 bases that match TRBD2. V lost 5 bases and J lost 8; bases outside the gene matches: 8. Germline V gene data show CDR1 as SGHTA and CDR2 as FQGNSA. This CDR3 region has 14 residues. The CDR3 nucleotides read TGTGCCAGCAGCCAGTGGGTACTAGCGGATGAGCAGTTCTTC. Protein sequence: CASSQWVLADEQFF.

This clonotype has just a few counts. This chain joins TRBV4-3 and TRBJ2-1; D call uncertain. Between the trimmed V and J ends, which lost 0 bases and 10 bases, there was a span of 10 bases. CDR3 length: 13 amino acids. The germline V gene encodes CDR1 LGHNA and CDR2 YSLEER. As DNA, the CDR3 is TGCGCCAGCAGCCAAGATTTGAGGTGGGAGCAGTTCTTC. The encoded protein is CASSQDLRWEQFF.

This clonotype has more than one count but fewer than ten. The rearrangement uses TRBV7-8 and TRBJ2-2; 11 nucleotides line up with TRBD2. Per the germline V gene, CDR1 is SGHVS and CDR2 is FQNEAQ. V shed 5 bases and J 1 base; nucleotides not matched to a gene: 9. The CDR3 runs to 18 residues. CDR3 nucleotide sequence: TGTGCCAGCAGCCGACAGTTAGCGGGAGGGCGGAACACCGGGGAGCTGTTTTTT. Its protein is CASSRQLAGGRNTGELFF.

This clonotype was counted between two and nine times. The rearrangement uses TRBV12-3 or TRBV12-4 and TRBJ2-3, with 9 bases fitting TRBD2. J was trimmed by 4 bases and V by 6 bases; bases with no gene match: 5. This CDR3 comprises 14 residues. CDR3 sequence: CASRGSGSPDTQYF. The CDR3 DNA reads TGTGCCAGCAGGGGTAGCGGGAGCCCAGATACGCAGTATTTT.

CDR3 residues: CASSSSPPGHKGEQYF. CDR3 DNA sequence: TGTGCCAGCAGTTCATCACCGCCGGGACACAAAGGGGAGCAGTACTTC. The chain employs TRBV6-6 and TRBJ2-7, with D possibly matching TRBD1 (6 bases). Germline V gives CDR1 MNHNY, CDR2 SVGAGI (reference sequence). The CDR3 extends over 16 amino acids. V lost 4 bases and J 7 bases, leaving 23 bases between the germline ends.

The rearrangement joins TRBV7-2 to TRBJ1-1; D is uncertain. From germline, CDR1 is SGHTA and CDR2 FQGNSA. CDR3 length: 13 amino acids. V dropped 7 bases and J dropped 6 bases, with 15 bases sitting between them. Here the CDR3 reads CASTRRETAEAFF. The CDR3 DNA is TGTGCCAGCACCCGGCGCGAAACCGCTGAAGCTTTCTTT. The full variable domain, rest sourced from reference TRBV7-2 and TRBJ1-1, is GAGVSQSPSNKVTEKGKDVELRCDPISGHTALYWYRQSLGQGLEFLIYFQGNSAPDKSGLPSDRFSAERTGGSVSTLTIQRTQQEDSAVYLCASTRRETAEAFFGQGTRLTVV.

The CDR3: CASSSGQLYPYNEQFF. The CDR3 coding sequence is TGTGCCAGCAGCTCGGGACAGCTCTATCCCTACAATGAGCAGTTCTTC. The V gene is TRBV7-6, the J gene TRBJ2-1, with 7 bases aligning to TRBD1. Germline assignment: CDR1 SGHVS and CDR2 FNYEAQ. CDR3 size: 16 residues. The ends lost 4 bases at V and 2 bases at J; junction bases unmatched: 8. Full variable domain (rest looked up from reference TRBV7-6 and TRBJ2-1): GAGVSQSPRYKVTKRGQDVALRCDPISGHVSLYWYRQALGQGPEFLTYFNYEAQQDKSGLPNDRFSAERPEGSISTLTIQRTEQRDSAMYRCASSSGQLYPYNEQFFGPGTRLTVL.

This chain links TRBV12-3 or TRBV12-4 with TRBJ1-2; TRBD1 agrees at 9 bases. V trimming: 1 base; J trimming: 8 bases; junction bases outside the gene matches: 17. This CDR3 is 18 amino acids long. CDR3 amino acids: CASSLGIIRDREQEGYTF. The CDR3 nucleotides are TGTGCCAGCAGTTTAGGCATCATTCGGGACAGGGAACAAGAAGGCTACACCTTC.